This T cell receptor beta chain was captured by sequencing in a study of shared clonotypes between healthy human individuals. Overall study results and limits: Clonotypes shared by all four donors outscored non-shared clonotypes in generation probability. Compared with memory subsets, naive subsets generally had larger estimated richness. Shared across a few donors were about 4.6% of the naive CD4 clonotypes.

Replicate sorted-subset PCRs were loaded with around 200 ng DNA, 31,000 or so T cell genomes. The method was immunoSEQ multiplex PCR; TCRdb's version includes in-frame clones alone and lacks a portion of them. The sample contains some 1.1 million clones, roughly 80% of which appear only once. The CDR3 consists of 16 residues. V was trimmed by 4 bases and J by 3 bases, leaving 18 bases between them. Per the germline V gene, CDR1 is MNHEY and CDR2 is SMNVEV (reference sequence). A note on this clone: Its cognate antigen is unknown.

V and J are TRBV27 and TRBJ1-1; no firm D call. Sequenced input: memory CD4+ T cells from PBMCs. Subset denoted: CD45RA-negative fraction. This TCR derives from a man aged 18 to 29 in good health. Some clones in this sample may be carry-over from other donors' samples. The CDR3 DNA follows: TGTGCCAGCAGTTCAACCCCGCCCCGGGGTCACACTGAAGCTTTCTTT. As protein: CASSSTPPRGHTEAFF.